Sequencing of this T cell receptor beta chain was carried out in a study of radiotherapy plus CTLA-4 blockade in lung cancer. The assay was immunoSEQ multiplex PCR, and TCRdb's table has in-frame clones only and misses some. The table lists roughly 50,000 clones, approximately 91% of them singletons. The sequences come from peripheral blood, collected from a patient treated with radiotherapy plus ipilimumab. The source is a human donor with non-small cell lung cancer whose response to radiotherapy plus ipilimumab could not be evaluated.

This chain's CDR3 is CASSPGTSLGDEQFF. The CDR3 DNA is TGTGCCAGCAGCCCCGGGACTTCCTTAGGGGATGAGCAGTTCTTC. The chain combines TRBV5-4 with TRBJ2-1; possible D gene TRBD2, 6 bases. The CDR3 sequence is 15 residues long. Trimming removed 4 bases at V and 8 bases at J, with 19 bases between. Germline CDR1 SGHNT, CDR2 YYREEE (reference sequence).